The next 2 T cell receptor beta chains were all read from a single sample in a study of T cell changes during pregnancy in multiple sclerosis (dated by TCRdb to between 2018 and 2021). The receptor library was made with the immunoSEQ multiplex PCR assay. What TCRdb holds here is the immuneACCESS table cut down to in-frame rearrangements. Part of the clones is not present; checked against another copy, under half of the missing clones reflect an unresolved V gene, and the others are unexplained. The sample table lists fewer than 110,000 clones, under 95% of them with a count of one. The ten biggest clones cover over 0.65% of the sample. The sample here was peripheral blood, taken in the third trimester of pregnancy. These receptors all stem from a female donor in good health, enrolled as a control in a pregnancy study.

J is TRBJ2-7 and V is TRBV27; 9 nucleotides line up with TRBD1. Germline-derived CDR1 and CDR2 are MNHEY and SMNVEV (reference sequence). Trimming cost V 7 bases and J 5 bases; bases outside gene matches: 9. The CDR3 runs 14 residues. CDR3 region: CASTPGTGSHEQYF. In DNA form, the CDR3 reads TGTGCCAGCACCCCGGGGACAGGGTCCCACGAGCAGTACTTC.

The chain is built from TRBV30 and TRBJ1-2; TRBD1 is a possible D gene (6 bases). Trimming removed 4 bases at V and 5 bases at J, with 11 bases between. The CDR3 is made up of 12 amino acids. The germline V gene encodes CDR1 GTSNPN and CDR2 SVGIG (reference sequence). The CDR3 DNA follows: TGTGCCTGGACGGGCAGGGGATATGGCTACACCTTC. Encoded protein: CAWTGRGYGYTF.